One sample yielded the 14 T cell receptor beta chains listed below, sequenced in a study of T cell repertoires in cytomegalovirus infection. TCRdb ran MiXCR on the reads and lists one entry per CDR3 protein. The sample has some 100,000 distinct CDR3 sequences; about 25% are singletons. Sequenced sample: CD8+ T cells from PBMCs. All receptors derive from a human donor in good health (CMV status not recorded). Some clones in this sample may be carry-over from other donors' samples.

This chain links TRBV3-1 with TRBJ1-1; D is possibly TRBD1 (5 bases). The V and J ends lost 4 bases and 1 base respectively, with 10 bases between them. The CDR3 contains 14 residues. Germline-derived CDR1 and CDR2 are LGHDT and YNNKEL (reference sequence). CDR3 sequence: CASSRDRSNTEAFF. CDR3 in DNA: TGTGCCAGCAGCCGGGACCGGTCGAACACTGAAGCTTTCTTT.

This clonotype has a count of ten or more. V and J are TRBV12-3 or TRBV12-4 and TRBJ2-5; TRBD2 aligns across 13 bases. V shed 6 bases and J 4 bases; nucleotides not matched to a gene: 8. The CDR3 is 16 residues long. CDR3 DNA sequence: TGTGCCAGCAGCCTTAGGACTAGCGGGAGCGGAGAGACCCAGTACTTC. Its protein is CASSLRTSGSGETQYF.

This sequence joins TRBV7-9 and TRBJ1-1; no clear D gene. Trimming took 3 bases from V and 0 from J, leaving 8 bases between them. Germline V gene sequence: CDR1 SEHNR, CDR2 FQNEAQ (reference sequence). The CDR3 contains 14 residues. CDR3 sequence (DNA): TGTGCCAGCAGCTTGGTAGACCTGAACACTGAAGCTTTCTTT. Protein product: CASSLVDLNTEAFF.

To note about this clonotype: This may arise from a read error, as a much more abundant clone is one base away. This chain connects TRBV7-2 to TRBJ2-7; no definite D call. V was pared by 4 bases and J by 4 bases, with 14 bases between. Germline V lookup: CDR1 SGHTA, CDR2 FQGNSA. This CDR3 is built from 14 residues. The CDR3 spells CASSSLPGRYEQYF. CDR3 nucleotides: TGTGCCAGCAGCTCCCTCCCCGGTCGGTACGAGCAGTACTTC.

The gene calls are TRBV14 and TRBJ1-1; D is unresolved. CDR1 is SGHDN and CDR2 is FVKESK in the germline V gene. This CDR3 is 14 amino acids long. V was shortened by 0 bases and J by 1 base, with 6 bases between the two germline ends. Here the CDR3 DNA reads TGTGCCAGCAGCCAAGAATCCCGGAACACTGAAGCTTTCTTT. Its protein product is CASSQESRNTEAFF.

The V and J genes are TRBV30 and TRBJ2-3; no clear D gene. Germline V gene sequence: CDR1 GTSNPN, CDR2 SVGIG (reference sequence). The CDR3 has 14 amino acids. V gave up 3 bases and J gave up 1 base, with 11 bases separating them. Written as DNA, the CDR3 is TGTGCCTGGAGGGTGGGCGTGGGCACAGATACGCAGTATTTT. This translates into CAWRVGVGTDTQYF.

This clonotype was observed a handful of times. This sequence joins TRBV7-9 and TRBJ2-2; D unresolved. Deletions cut 3 bases from V and 8 bases from J, with 1 base between. Germline V gene data show CDR1 as SEHNR and CDR2 as FQNEAQ (reference sequence). The length of the CDR3 is 10 residues. The CDR3 sequence is CASSLGELFF. The CDR3 coding sequence is TGTGCCAGCAGCTTGGGGGAGCTGTTTTTT.

The chain links TRBV5-5 to TRBJ2-1; 9 bases match TRBD2. The ends lost 6 bases at V and 4 bases at J; junction bases unmatched: 2. Germline CDR1 SGHKS, CDR2 YYEKEE (reference sequence). The CDR3 has 13 residues. CDR3 sequence reads: CASTLAGYNEQFF. CDR3 in DNA: TGTGCCAGCACTCTAGCGGGATACAATGAGCAGTTCTTC.

This clonotype has a count of ten or more. The V and J genes are TRBV7-2 and TRBJ2-3; 10 nucleotides align to TRBD2. From germline, CDR1 is SGHTA and CDR2 FQGNSA. The CDR3 consists of 17 residues. V trimming: 1 base; J trimming: 5 bases; junction bases outside the gene matches: 9. The CDR3 coding sequence is TGTGCCAGCAGCTTAGGAGCGGGAGGGCCCAAGGGAGATACGCAGTATTTT. Translating it yields CASSLGAGGPKGDTQYF.

V is TRBV7-2 and J is TRBJ1-2; D is perhaps TRBD1 (6 bases). The CDR3 has 13 amino acids. Germline V gives CDR1 SGHTA, CDR2 FQGNSA. Trimming pared 8 bases from V and 3 bases from J, leaving 13 bases between. In DNA form, the CDR3 reads TGTGCCAGCGGCCCGGGGGGCGACTATGGCTACACCTTC. This gives the protein CASGPGGDYGYTF.

The J gene is TRBJ2-1, the V gene TRBV28; D remains unclear. Trimming shortened V by 3 bases and J by 0 bases, and 9 bases separated the two germline ends. Germline V CDR1 and CDR2: MDHEN, SYDVKM. The CDR3 runs to 15 residues. CDR3 DNA sequence: TGTGCCAGCAGTTTTTCAGTAGGCTCCTACAATGAGCAGTTCTTC. It codes for CASSFSVGSYNEQFF.

There are many counts of this clonotype. The chain joins TRBV7-8 to TRBJ2-1; 7 bases align to TRBD1. The CDR3 is 16 amino acids. Germline V CDR1 and CDR2: SGHVS, FQNEAQ. V lost 10 bases to trimming and J lost 7 bases; unmatched junction nucleotides: 19. The CDR3 region has the DNA TGTGCCACCGGGAATGGGTGGGTAGCAGGGGGAAATGAGCAGTTCTTC. Translation: CATGNGWVAGGNEQFF.

This clonotype was found many times. The rearrangement links TRBV28 to TRBJ2-1, with TRBD1 matching over 10 bases. CDR1 is MDHEN and CDR2 is SYDVKM in the germline V gene. The V segment lost 4 bases and the J segment 3 bases; nucleotides outside the gene matches: 3. There are 15 residues in the CDR3. As DNA, the CDR3 is TGTGCCAGCAGTTCCGGGACAGGGGACTACAATGAGCAGTTCTTC. As protein: CASSSGTGDYNEQFF.

This clonotype has a handful of counts. The rearrangement links TRBV9 to TRBJ1-4; 9 bases line up with TRBD1. V dropped 3 bases and J dropped 4; count of bases not matched to a gene: 7. This CDR3 contains 16 residues. In germline, CDR1 is SGDLS, CDR2 YYNGEE. CDR3 amino acids: CASSDTGGIGNEKLFF. The CDR3 region has the DNA TGTGCCAGCAGCGACACAGGGGGCATTGGTAATGAAAAACTGTTTTTT.